This TCR beta chain was captured in a study of CD8+ T cells in alopecia areata listed by TCRdb under 2018. General notes on the study: Treated patients were enrolled in an open-label pilot trial of oral tofacitinib, 5 to 10 mg twice daily, for moderate-to-severe alopecia areata. Patients stayed on tofacitinib for 6 to 18 months and then had 6 months of follow-up off drug so that delayed response and recurrence could be assessed. To study T cell clonal expansion in alopecia areata, the researchers applied high-throughput TCRbeta sequencing to both the C3H/HeJ mouse model and human patients. Scalp tissue and sorted CD4+ and CD8+ peripheral blood T cells from patchy and totalis/universalis alopecia areata patients and from healthy controls were covered by human TCRbeta sequencing. Patients on tofacitinib were biopsied at baseline and after 4 and 24 weeks of treatment, and several of the patients also had a later scalp biopsy. Scalp clonality was compared across normal scalp (n=4), patchy alopecia areata scalp (n=8), and alopecia totalis/universalis scalp (n=8). RNA was extracted with the PAXgene miRNA kit for fixed scalp, the miRNeasy kit for PBMCs, and the RNeasy kit for mouse skin. TCRbeta CDR3 regions were amplified by immunoSEQ multiplex PCR using 35 Vbeta forward and 13 Jbeta reverse primers.

The CDR1 and CDR2 encoded by the germline V gene are MNHGY and SVAAGI. The CDR3 has 8 amino acids, counting the end cysteine and phenylalanine. The kept DNA is CDR3 alone, 24 bases in frame from the first base. Study-level results and caveats: Unlike mouse skin, which is dominated by gammadelta T cells, normal human skin has resident alphabeta T cells that are also sequenced, and this complicates analysis of the scalp TCR repertoire. Compared with normal scalp, lesional scalp, particularly in alopecia totalis/universalis, had higher clonality and more expanded CD8+ clones, which suggests antigenic drive. Compared with mice, TCR sequences shared between patients were less clear, possibly partly because of HLA diversity across the patient population.

The sample holds a few counts of this clone. Its antigen specificity is not known. One end of the junction is discordant with germline, which a read error may explain. Libraries were prepared through the immunoSEQ multiplex PCR assay. RNA was extracted from all samples and reverse transcribed into cDNA as template for TCR sequencing. First-strand cDNA was synthesized with SuperScript III using a 2:1 mix of oligo-dT and random hexamers. A synthetic immune receptor repertoire was used to measure amplification bias, and any remaining bias was corrected computationally. As for how the authors treated the data: After raw reads were preprocessed to remove errors, the CDR3 was defined following IMGT conventions as running from the conserved cysteine to phenylalanine. Clonality was computed by normalizing Shannon entropy by log2 of the number of productive unique TCRs and subtracting the result from 1. CD4 or CD8 identity of scalp clones was inferred by cross-referencing scalp TCRbeta sequences with sorted blood CD4 and CD8 repertoires. Here the immuneACCESS table is served through TCRdb, limited to in-frame sequences with V and J called. Missing clones are a known gap in these copies; in checked studies unresolved V genes cover under half, and the rest lacks a known reason. V and J calls and clone size come straight from that table; D and trimming were deduced from the DNA. This sample comprises about 130,000 clones, approximately 58% of them detected only once. In total, the top ten clones hold 4.5% to 5.5% of the sample.

The time point label on this specimen signifies: baseline before oral tofacitinib. Lesional scalp punch biopsies and peripheral blood were collected from alopecia areata patients. After PBMCs were isolated by density centrifugation and stained for CD3, CD4 and CD8, a FACSAria was used to sort CD4+ and CD8+ T cells. The receptor was derived from a human donor with alopecia areata. The sequences come from CD4+ T cells sorted from blood, collected at week 0. The chain is assembled from TRBV6-9 and TRBJ1-4, with the identity of the D gene unclear. CDR3 sequence: CASTPVPF. In nucleotides, the sequence is TGTGCCAGCACCCCAGTACCCTTT.